The 27 T cell receptor beta chains in this list originate from one sample, sequenced in a study of blood T cell repertoires in COVID-19. The method was immunoSEQ multiplex PCR; TCRdb's version includes in-frame clones alone and lacks a portion of them. Of 200,000 to 250,000 clones in the sample, 87% were seen once. The source material was PBMCs or T cells enriched from blood (not recorded which). These receptors all come from a man aged 25-45 years who had recovered from COVID-19.

The CDR3, as DNA: TGTGCCAGCAGCTTAGCGTTCATGCAGGGCAATGAGCAGTTCTTC. This sequence encodes CASSLAFMQGNEQFF. The V call is TRBV13, the J call TRBJ2-1, with D possibly TRBD1 on 5 matching bases. CDR1 and CDR2 (germline): PRHDT, FYEKMQ (reference sequence). This CDR3 spans 15 amino acids. The V and J ends lost 1 base and 6 bases respectively, with 13 bases between them.

This clone was detected a few times. The chain combines TRBV5-1 with TRBJ2-7; 10 bases match TRBD2. Germline CDR1 is SGHRS and CDR2 is YFSETQ. This CDR3 is 14 amino acids long. J lost 6 bases, V lost 5 bases, and 8 bases had no gene match. The CDR3 DNA reads TGCGCCAGCAGAGTCCTAGCGGGAGATGGCGAGCAGTACTTC. Translation: CASRVLAGDGEQYF.

The V and J genes are TRBV5-1 and TRBJ2-1, with 8 bases lining up with TRBD1. V lost 4 bases and J lost 13; bases outside the gene matches: 16. The CDR3 loop spans 15 amino acids. Germline assignment: CDR1 SGHRS and CDR2 YFSETQ. CDR3 sequence: CASSPTNPGQGVQFF. DNA of the CDR3: TGCGCCAGCAGCCCCACCAACCCCGGACAGGGCGTCCAGTTCTTC.

The chain employs TRBV27 and TRBJ2-1; D ambiguous. CDR3 length: 15 amino acids. Germline V gene sequence: CDR1 MNHEY, CDR2 SMNVEV (reference sequence). V was clipped by 5 bases and J by 7 bases, with 18 bases between them. CDR3 in amino acids: CASSQPGFRVNEQFF. CDR3 nucleotide sequence: TGTGCCAGCAGTCAACCTGGGTTCCGGGTGAATGAGCAGTTCTTC.

This clone was detected once. The rearrangement joins TRBV28 to TRBJ2-5; D perhaps matches TRBD2 (6 bases). Germline CDR1 is MDHEN and CDR2 is SYDVKM. This CDR3 comprises 14 residues. V lost 8 bases, J lost 2 bases, and 15 bases lay in between. As DNA, the CDR3 is TGTGCCAGCGGAAGTTGGGGGGTGCAAGAGACCCAGTACTTC. This codes for CASGSWGVQETQYF.

This clone was detected once. The chain carries TRBV11-3 and TRBJ2-1; 11 bases fit TRBD2. Germline CDR1 and CDR2: SGHNT and YENEEA. The length of the CDR3 is 16 residues. The J segment lost 5 bases and the V segment lost 5 bases, leaving 8 bases of the junction unmatched. CDR3 in amino acids: CASSPSTSGRHNEQFF. The CDR3 DNA is TGTGCCAGCAGCCCGAGTACTAGCGGGAGACACAATGAGCAGTTCTTC.

This chain links TRBV7-2 with TRBJ1-2; TRBD1 might be the D (6 bases). The CDR3 runs 15 residues. The germline V gene encodes CDR1 SGHTA and CDR2 FQGNSA. V lost 7 bases and J 6 bases, leaving 21 bases between the germline ends. CDR3 sequence: CASTQNIGGANGYTF. As DNA, the CDR3 is TGTGCCAGCACCCAAAATATTGGGGGGGCCAATGGCTACACCTTC.

The J gene is TRBJ1-5, the V gene TRBV21-1. TRBV21-1 is recorded as a pseudogene. There are 19 residues in the CDR3. The chain's CDR3 is CASSRENPLLAPSNQPQHF. DNA of the CDR3: TGTGCCAGCAGCAGAGAAAACCCCCTTTTAGCACCTAGCAATCAGCCCCAGCATTTT.

The count of this clone is one. V usage is TRBV19 and J usage is TRBJ2-3; 8 nucleotides align to TRBD2. Germline V lookup: CDR1 LNHDA, CDR2 SQIVND (reference sequence). V lost 3 bases, J lost 2 bases, and 7 bases stayed unmatched. The CDR3 spans 16 residues. DNA for the CDR3: TGTGCCAGTAGTATTGCGGGGGGTACTCCCACAGATACGCAGTATTTT. Translating it yields CASSIAGGTPTDTQYF.

V gene TRBV3-1 (or the pseudogene TRBV3-2) combines with J gene TRBJ2-7, with a tentative D call TRBD2 (6 bases). Germline CDR1 is LGHDT and CDR2 is YNNKEL (reference sequence). The CDR3 is 16 amino acids. V was cut by 4 bases and J by 6 bases, with 22 bases left in between. CDR3 sequence: CASSPTPGSLGGEQYF. In DNA, the CDR3 is TGTGCCAGCAGCCCAACTCCGGGATCGTTGGGAGGCGAGCAGTACTTC.

This clone was observed a single time. The gene calls are TRBV5-1 and TRBJ2-2; tentatively, D is TRBD2 (6 bases). CDR3 length: 13 amino acids. Looked up from germline, CDR1 is SGHRS and CDR2 is YFSETQ. V lost 4 bases to trimming and J lost 6 bases, with 10 bases between them. Here the CDR3 DNA reads TGCGCCAGCAGCACTAGCTTGCCCGGGGAGCTGTTTTTT. Encoded protein: CASSTSLPGELFF.

V usage is TRBV9 and J usage is TRBJ1-4; 10 positions match TRBD1. Losses at the gene ends were 4 bases for V and 8 bases for J; bases not matched to a gene: 8. Germline V gene sequence: CDR1 SGDLS, CDR2 YYNGEE. This CDR3 contains 15 residues. CDR3: CASSPRTGGREKLFF. CDR3 coding DNA: TGTGCCAGCAGCCCCCGGACAGGGGGTCGAGAAAAACTGTTTTTT.

This chain connects TRBV5-4 to TRBJ2-1; 16 bases are a match to TRBD2. CDR1 is SGHNT and CDR2 is YYREEE in the germline V gene (reference sequence). V shed 4 bases and J 5 bases; nucleotides not matched to a gene: 3. CDR3 size: 16 residues. The CDR3 loop reads CASSPGLAGGDNEQFF. DNA for the CDR3: TGTGCCAGCAGCCCGGGACTAGCGGGGGGGGACAATGAGCAGTTCTTC. Variable domain in full (rest from reference TRBV5-4 and TRBJ2-1): ETGVTQSPTHLIKTRGQQVTLRCSSQSGHNTVSWYQQALGQGPQFIFQYYREEENGRGNFPPRFSGLQFPNYSSELNVNALELDDSALYLCASSPGLAGGDNEQFFGPGTRLTVL.

This rearrangement joins TRBV7-2 to TRBJ1-2; D might be TRBD1 (5 bases). Trimming took 2 bases from V and 6 from J, leaving 13 bases between them. The V gene's germline CDR1 is SGHTA and CDR2 FQGNSA. The length of the CDR3 is 14 residues. The CDR3: CASSLSFRADGYTF. CDR3 sequence (DNA): TGTGCCAGCAGCTTAAGTTTCAGGGCTGATGGCTACACCTTC.

The chain employs TRBV2 and TRBJ2-1, with TRBD2 as a possible D gene (6 bases). CDR1 SNHLY and CDR2 FYNNEI come from the germline V gene. The CDR3 runs 13 residues. Trimming took 4 bases from V and 6 from J, leaving 10 bases between them. The CDR3 sequence is CASSAGGFNEQFF. CDR3 DNA: TGTGCCAGCAGTGCCGGGGGATTCAATGAGCAGTTCTTC.

The rearrangement links TRBV2 to TRBJ1-6; 10 bases are shared with TRBD1. Germline loops: CDR1 SNHLY, CDR2 FYNNEI. This CDR3 spans 13 amino acids. V trimming: 8 bases; J trimming: 7 bases; junction bases outside the gene matches: 2. The CDR3 region is CASQDRGNSPLHF. In DNA form, the CDR3 reads TGTGCCAGCCAGGACAGGGGGAATTCACCCCTCCACTTT.

This chain joins TRBV25-1 and TRBJ1-4; TRBD1 matches at 9 bases. The CDR3 length is 15 residues. Germline loops: CDR1 MGHDK, CDR2 SYGVNS. The V and J ends lost 5 bases and 4 bases, in that order; junction bases with no gene match: 5. CDR3 nucleotides: TGTGCCAGCAGTCCCGGGACAGGGTTTAATGAAAAACTGTTTTTT. Its protein is CASSPGTGFNEKLFF.

The J gene is TRBJ2-1, the V gene TRBV27, with TRBD1 matching 11 bases. The length of the CDR3 is 15 residues. Germline loops: CDR1 MNHEY, CDR2 SMNVEV (reference sequence). J gave up 3 bases and V 5 bases, and 3 bases lay outside the gene matches. CDR3 loop: CASSPGTGGYNEQFF. CDR3 nucleotides: TGTGCCAGCAGTCCCGGGACAGGGGGCTACAATGAGCAGTTCTTC.

The chain links TRBV5-4 to TRBJ2-5, with 8 bases identical to TRBD2. CDR1 is SGHNT and CDR2 is YYREEE in the germline V gene (reference sequence). Trimming took 4 bases from V and 5 from J; bases not matched to a gene: 10. The CDR3 has 15 residues. CDR3 protein: CASSQGGGRWETQYF. CDR3 DNA sequence: TGTGCCAGCAGCCAGGGCGGGGGGCGCTGGGAGACCCAGTACTTC.

This chain connects TRBV19 to TRBJ2-7, with TRBD2 as a possible D gene (6 bases). Trimming took off 11 bases at V and 2 bases at J, with 16 bases between the two ends. The CDR3 covers 13 residues. The V gene's germline CDR1 is LNHDA and CDR2 SQIVND (reference sequence). CDR3 loop: CAYITGTPYEQYF. CDR3 in DNA: TGTGCCTACATAACCGGGACTCCCTACGAGCAGTACTTC.

The chain joins TRBV4-3 to TRBJ1-1, with a possible D match to TRBD1 (6 bases). Trimming stripped 0 bases from V and 3 bases from J, with 11 bases between. Germline V CDR1 and CDR2: LGHNA, YSLEER. This CDR3 region has 15 residues. The CDR3 bases are TGCGCCAGCAGCCAAGACCCAGGGGTTGACACTGAAGCTTTCTTT. Protein sequence: CASSQDPGVDTEAFF.

This clone has just one count. The J gene is TRBJ2-4, the V gene TRBV11-2; TRBD1 matches at 11 bases. Trimming at V came to 6 bases and at J to 4 bases, leaving 8 bases not matched to a gene. The CDR3 runs to 16 residues. The V gene's germline CDR1 is SGHAT and CDR2 FQNNGV. In DNA, the CDR3 is TGTGCCAGCAGGCCAACGGGGGACAGGGGGAAAAACATTCAGTACTTC. Residues: CASRPTGDRGKNIQYF.

This chain connects TRBV25-1 to TRBJ2-7; D gene unclear. Germline values: CDR1 MGHDK, CDR2 SYGVNS. Trimming took off 4 bases at V and 3 bases at J, with 4 bases between the two ends. The CDR3 is made up of 11 amino acids. The CDR3 loop is CASSGHYEQYF. The CDR3 DNA sequence: TGTGCCAGCAGTGGACACTACGAGCAGTACTTC.

The genes are TRBV19 and TRBJ2-2; perhaps TRBD2 as D (6 bases). From germline, CDR1 is LNHDA and CDR2 SQIVND (reference sequence). V shed 3 bases and J shed 4 bases, with 9 bases lying between them. The CDR3 contains 14 residues. The CDR3, as DNA: TGTGCCAGTAGTATCTGGAGGGGCACCGGGGAGCTGTTTTTT. Translating it yields CASSIWRGTGELFF.

The J gene is TRBJ2-7, the V gene TRBV10-3, with D maybe TRBD1 (6 bases). The CDR3 length is 14 residues. Trimming left V 10 bases short and J 0 bases short, with 16 bases between. Germline V gene sequence: CDR1 ENHRY, CDR2 SYGVKD. CDR3: CATDDRRGSYEQYF. The CDR3 DNA follows: TGTGCCACCGACGACAGGAGAGGCTCCTACGAGCAGTACTTC.

The chain joins TRBV2 to TRBJ2-4; maybe TRBD2 (6 bases). With 8 bases removed from V and 7 bases from J, the gap between germline ends came to 12 bases. Germline CDR1 and CDR2: SNHLY and FYNNEI. CDR3 length: 12 residues. CDR3 coding DNA: TGTGCCAGCCGCCCCGCGGGGAACATTCAGTACTTC. Translation gives CASRPAGNIQYF.

V gene TRBV7-9 combines with J gene TRBJ1-1; TRBD1 agrees at 8 bases. The J segment lost 7 bases and the V segment lost 1 base, leaving 5 bases of the junction unmatched. The CDR3 runs to 14 residues. In germline, CDR1 is SEHNR, CDR2 FQNEAQ (reference sequence). The CDR3 here is CASSLGGTGSEAFF. CDR3 bases: TGTGCCAGCAGCTTAGGGGGGACAGGCAGTGAAGCTTTCTTT.